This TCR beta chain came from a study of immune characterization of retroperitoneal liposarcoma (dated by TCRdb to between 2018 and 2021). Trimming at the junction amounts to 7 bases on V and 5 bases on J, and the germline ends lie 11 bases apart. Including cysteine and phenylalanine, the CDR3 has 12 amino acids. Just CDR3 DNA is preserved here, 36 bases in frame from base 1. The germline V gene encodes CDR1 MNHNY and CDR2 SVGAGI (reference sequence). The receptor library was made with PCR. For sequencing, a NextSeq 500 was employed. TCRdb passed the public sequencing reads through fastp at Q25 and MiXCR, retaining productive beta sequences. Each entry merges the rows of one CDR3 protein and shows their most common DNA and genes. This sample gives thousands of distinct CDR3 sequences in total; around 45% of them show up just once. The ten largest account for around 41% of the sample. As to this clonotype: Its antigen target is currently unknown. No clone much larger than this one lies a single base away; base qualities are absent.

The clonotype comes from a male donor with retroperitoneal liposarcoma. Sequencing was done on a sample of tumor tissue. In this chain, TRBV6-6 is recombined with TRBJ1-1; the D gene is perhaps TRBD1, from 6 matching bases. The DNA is TGTGCCAGCATTAGGGACAATACTGAAGCTTTCTTT. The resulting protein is CASIRDNTEAFF.